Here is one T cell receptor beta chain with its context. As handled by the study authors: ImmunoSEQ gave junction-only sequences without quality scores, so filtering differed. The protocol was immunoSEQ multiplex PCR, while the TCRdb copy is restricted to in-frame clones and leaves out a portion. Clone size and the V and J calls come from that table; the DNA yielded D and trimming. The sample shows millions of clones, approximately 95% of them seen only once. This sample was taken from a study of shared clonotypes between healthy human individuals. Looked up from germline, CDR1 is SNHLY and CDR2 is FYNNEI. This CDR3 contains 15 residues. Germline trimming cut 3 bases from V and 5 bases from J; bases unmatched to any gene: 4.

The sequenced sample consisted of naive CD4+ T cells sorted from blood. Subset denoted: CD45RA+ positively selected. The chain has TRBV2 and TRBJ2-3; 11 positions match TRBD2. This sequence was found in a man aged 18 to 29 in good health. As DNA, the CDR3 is TGTGCCAGCAGTGATGTGGGACTAGCGGTAGATACGCAGTATTTT. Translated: CASSDVGLAVDTQYF.